The 29 T cell receptor beta chains reported below all come from one sample, sequenced in a study of identical twins' blood T cells. TCRdb re-derived calls from the 5' RACE reads in MiXCR, one entry per CDR3 protein. The data hold about 370,000 distinct CDR3 sequences, with over 25% observed a single time. The sequenced material came from PBMCs. The source is a woman aged 18-49 years in good health.

There are a few counts of this clonotype. The V gene is TRBV12-3 or TRBV12-4, the J gene TRBJ1-1, with a weak D call TRBD1 (6 bases). The CDR3 runs to 15 residues. V was cut by 5 bases and J by 6 bases, with 19 bases left in between. CDR3 nucleotides: TGTGCCAGCAGTCCCGGACAGATAACCTCTTCTGAAGCTTTCTTT. Encoded protein: CASSPGQITSSEAFF.

Many counts were recorded for this clonotype. The genes are TRBV27 and TRBJ1-5; the D is unclear. CDR3 length: 13 amino acids. V shed 5 bases and J shed 6 bases, with 11 bases lying between them. Germline CDR1 reads MNHEY; CDR2 reads SMNVEV (reference sequence). The DNA of the CDR3 is TGTGCCAGCAGTAGGAGAGTCGGTCAGCCCCAGCATTTT. It codes for CASSRRVGQPQHF.

This chain connects TRBV7-2 to TRBJ2-2; no clear D. Trimming removed 0 bases at V and 5 bases at J, with 4 bases between. The CDR3 consists of 13 residues. The V gene's germline CDR1 is SGHTA and CDR2 FQGNSA. The CDR3 sequence: CASSLAPTGELFF. CDR3 nucleotide sequence: TGTGCCAGCAGCTTAGCACCGACCGGGGAGCTGTTTTTT.

This clonotype was seen many times. The rearrangement links TRBV6-4 to TRBJ2-1; 9 bases fit TRBD2. From germline, CDR1 is MRHNA and CDR2 SNTAGT. The ends lost 4 bases at V and 6 bases at J; junction bases unmatched: 7. The CDR3 consists of 15 residues. CDR3 nucleotides: TGTGCCAGCAGTGGATCCGGGACTAGCATCAATGAGCAGTTCTTC. It codes for CASSGSGTSINEQFF.

This CDR3 reads CASSLRGAVPNEQFF. The CDR3 DNA reads TGCGCCAGCAGCTTGAGGGGGGCCGTTCCCAATGAGCAGTTCTTC. The V gene is TRBV5-1, the J gene TRBJ2-1; the D call may be TRBD1 or TRBD2 (6 bases each). Germline V gene sequence: CDR1 SGHRS, CDR2 YFSETQ. Between the trimmed V and J ends, which lost 1 base and 6 bases, there was a span of 14 bases. The CDR3 extends over 15 amino acids.

The chain couples TRBV27 to TRBJ2-3; 10 bases are a match to TRBD2. The CDR3 runs to 15 residues. Losses at the gene ends were 3 bases for V and 5 bases for J; bases not matched to a gene: 5. Germline V gene sequence: CDR1 MNHEY, CDR2 SMNVEV (reference sequence). The CDR3 sequence is CASSLQRGGGDTQYF. For the CDR3, the DNA is TGTGCCAGCAGTTTGCAGCGGGGGGGGGGAGATACGCAGTATTTT.

The rearrangement links TRBV6-2 or TRBV6-3 to TRBJ2-7; 9 nucleotides match TRBD2. V shed 8 bases and J 6 bases; nucleotides not matched to a gene: 8. The V gene's germline CDR1 is MNHEY and CDR2 SVGEGT. The CDR3 extends over 13 amino acids. CDR3 sequence: CASRPGLASEQYF. The CDR3 bases are TGTGCCAGCCGTCCGGGACTAGCATCCGAGCAGTACTTC.

In its sample, this clonotype was seen many times. The J gene is TRBJ2-7, the V gene TRBV20-1; 7 nucleotides agree with TRBD2. Trimming removed 6 bases from V and 3 bases from J; junction bases left unmatched: 2. CDR3 size: 11 residues. Looked up from germline, CDR1 is DFQATT and CDR2 is SNEGSKA (reference sequence). DNA for the CDR3: TGCAGTGCGTGGGGGGGCTACGAGCAGTACTTC. Its protein product is CSAWGGYEQYF.

V usage is TRBV18 and J usage is TRBJ1-2; D perhaps matches TRBD1 (5 bases). This CDR3 contains 16 residues. In germline, CDR1 is KGHSH, CDR2 LQKENI. V was clipped by 0 bases and J by 0 bases, with 11 bases between them. The CDR3 DNA is TGTGCCAGCTCACCACCGGGGGGAAGCGCTAACTATGGCTACACCTTC. Protein sequence: CASSPPGGSANYGYTF.

On this clonotype itself: A much bigger clone sits one base away, suggesting this may be a read error. The genes are TRBV7-7 and TRBJ2-3; D perhaps matches TRBD1 (5 bases). This CDR3 has 15 amino acids. The germline CDR1 and CDR2 sequences are SSHAT and FNYEAQ (reference sequence). Here the CDR3 DNA reads TGTGCTAGCAGTCCAGGGTGGTTGAGCACAGATACGAAGTATTTT. Amino acid sequence: CASSPGWLSTDTKYF. The variable domain in full, completed from reference TRBV7-7 and TRBJ2-3, reads GAGVSQSPRYKVTKRGQDVTLRCDPISSHATLYWYQQALGQGPEFLTYFNYEAQPDKSGLPSDRFSAERPEGSISTLTIQRTEQRDSAMYRCASSPGWLSTDTKYFGPGTRLTVL.

This clonotype was counted a few times. The CDR3: CASSIRQKDTQYF. The CDR3 DNA sequence: TGCGCCAGCAGCATTAGACAGAAAGATACGCAGTATTTT. The chain has TRBV5-1 and TRBJ2-3; D may be TRBD1 (5 bases). Germline CDR1 is SGHRS and CDR2 is YFSETQ. This CDR3 has 13 residues. Trimming removed 4 bases from V and 5 bases from J, with 11 bases in between.

This chain uses TRBV9 with TRBJ2-5; D is perhaps TRBD1 (6 bases). The V and J ends lost 3 bases and 1 base respectively, with 13 bases between them. There are 15 residues in the CDR3. Germline CDR1 SGDLS, CDR2 YYNGEE. The CDR3 is CASSARGTLQETQYF. CDR3 nucleotide sequence: TGTGCCAGCAGCGCTAGGGGGACCCTCCAAGAGACCCAGTACTTC.

In its sample, this clonotype was seen many times. The rearrangement links TRBV5-1 to TRBJ2-3; the match to TRBD2 covers 8 bases. CDR1 is SGHRS and CDR2 is YFSETQ in the germline V gene. CDR3 length: 16 amino acids. The V segment lost 6 bases and the J segment 2 bases; nucleotides outside the gene matches: 11. The CDR3 loop is CASTTMTSEYTDTQYF. The DNA of the CDR3 is TGCGCCAGCACAACGATGACTAGCGAGTACACAGATACGCAGTATTTT.

The V gene is TRBV6-2 or TRBV6-3, the J gene TRBJ1-5; D possibly corresponds to TRBD1 (5 bases). Trimming left V 3 bases short and J 2 bases short, with 17 bases between. CDR3 length equals 17 residues. Germline CDR1 MNHEY, CDR2 SVGEGT. The CDR3 region has the DNA TGTGCCAGCAGTTATCGAGACAGCCCGGTGGGCAATCAGCCCCAGCATTTT. Protein: CASSYRDSPVGNQPQHF.

This rearrangement joins TRBV19 to TRBJ2-3; weak D call: TRBD2 (6 bases). V lost 6 bases, J lost 2 bases, and 15 bases lay in between. Germline V CDR1 and CDR2: LNHDA, SQIVND (reference sequence). The CDR3 consists of 15 residues. The CDR3 nucleotides read TGTGCCAGTAGGATCACTAGCTTTATCACAGATACGCAGTATTTT. It encodes CASRITSFITDTQYF.

The chain employs TRBV20-1 and TRBJ2-3; the D call may be TRBD1 or TRBD2 (5 bases each). CDR3 size: 13 residues. Germline CDR1 reads DFQATT; CDR2 reads SNEGSKA (reference sequence). CDR3 protein: CSLPEGYTDTQYF. The CDR3 DNA reads as TGCAGCTTGCCAGAGGGGTACACAGATACGCAGTATTTT.

This clonotype has just a few counts. One junction end disagrees with the germline gene, perhaps due to a read error. V usage is TRBV20-1 and J usage is TRBJ1-5; D is ambiguous. Germline CDR1 is DFQATT and CDR2 is SNEGSKA (reference sequence). The CDR3 spans 11 residues. CDR3 protein: CGASYGQPQHF. DNA of the CDR3: TGCGGTGCCTCCTATGGTCAGCCCCAGCATTTT.

DNA of the CDR3: TGTGCCAGCAGTTCCCCTCAGACTAGCGGCGGAGGGAAGGAGCAGTTCTTC. This gives the protein CASSSPQTSGGGKEQFF. The V and J genes are TRBV28 and TRBJ2-1, with TRBD2 identical over 9 bases. Germline V gene lookup returns CDR1 MDHEN and CDR2 SYDVKM. Trimming at V came to 4 bases and at J to 10 bases, leaving 17 bases not matched to a gene. CDR3 length: 17 residues.

The rearrangement links TRBV29-1 to TRBJ2-5, with D perhaps TRBD1 (6 bases). Germline CDR1 is SQVTM and CDR2 is ANQGSEA. The V gene lost 7 bases and the J gene lost 4 bases, with 13 bases spanning the gap. CDR3 length: 12 amino acids. CDR3 sequence reads: CSASGVGETQYF. CDR3 in DNA: TGCAGCGCTTCAGGGGTGGGAGAGACCCAGTACTTC.

This chain connects TRBV20-1 to TRBJ1-4; a weak D match, TRBD1 (5 bases). With 2 bases removed from V and 6 bases from J, the gap between germline ends came to 10 bases. Germline V CDR1 and CDR2: DFQATT, SNEGSKA (reference sequence). The CDR3 runs 13 residues. The CDR3 nucleotides read TGCAGTGCTAGATGGGGGATAGATGAAAAACTGTTTTTT. Residues: CSARWGIDEKLFF.

Concerning this clonotype itself: Just one base apart from a much larger clone, this may be a read error. This chain links TRBV29-1 with TRBJ1-1; no reliable D call. The CDR3 has 10 residues. CDR1 SQVTM and CDR2 ANQGSEA come from the germline V gene. This chain's CDR3 is CRVRRTEAFF. In DNA, the CDR3 is TGCAGAGTCAGGCGGACTGAAGCTTTCTTT.

At least ten counts were recorded for this clonotype. The chain recombines TRBV2 with TRBJ1-2; D might be TRBD1 (5 bases). V was shortened by 9 bases and J by 6 bases, with 17 bases between the two germline ends. This CDR3 has 13 amino acids. CDR1 and CDR2 (germline): SNHLY, FYNNEI. CDR3 sequence: CASDSKRSNGYTF. The CDR3 DNA follows: TGTGCCAGTGACAGTAAAAGGTCTAATGGCTACACCTTC.

This rearrangement joins TRBV2 to TRBJ1-2; 9 bases line up with TRBD1. There are 12 residues in the CDR3. The V gene end was trimmed by 9 bases and the J gene end by 2 bases; junction bases not matched to a gene: 1. Germline CDR1 and CDR2: SNHLY and FYNNEI. Here the CDR3 reads CARDRGNYGYTF. The CDR3 nucleotides read TGTGCCAGGGACAGGGGCAACTATGGCTACACCTTC.

This clonotype was picked up a small number of times. The rearrangement joins TRBV6-5 to TRBJ2-3; TRBD2 aligns across 8 bases. The V gene end was trimmed by 0 bases and the J gene end by 6 bases; junction bases not matched to a gene: 8. The germline CDR1 and CDR2 sequences are MNHEY and SVGAGI. This CDR3 contains 16 residues. The CDR3 region has the DNA TGTGCCAGCAGTTACTCGAGCGGGAGTTCAGCGGATACGCAGTATTTT. This encodes CASSYSSGSSADTQYF.

This clonotype showed up just a few times. This chain uses TRBV6-2 or TRBV6-3 with TRBJ2-1; D not certain. The CDR3 contains 16 residues. Between the trimmed V and J ends, which lost 8 bases and 1 base, there was a span of 18 bases. In germline, CDR1 is MNHEY, CDR2 SVGEGT. CDR3 sequence (DNA): TGTGCCAGCTCGCCCCCCCGGCTGAAGTCCTACAATGAGCAGTTCTTC. It yields the protein CASSPPRLKSYNEQFF.

This clonotype has only a few counts. The chain uses TRBV10-3 and TRBJ1-5; no reliable D call. Germline values: CDR1 ENHRY, CDR2 SYGVKD. This CDR3 spans 12 amino acids. Trimming took 8 bases from V and 5 from J, leaving 10 bases between them. CDR3 DNA sequence: TGTGCCATCCAGGACGGGTATCAGCCCCAGCATTTT. Residues: CAIQDGYQPQHF.

This clonotype has a handful of counts. The V and J genes are TRBV2 and TRBJ1-1; the D gene is possibly TRBD1 (5 bases). There are 13 residues in the CDR3. Germline V gene sequence: CDR1 SNHLY, CDR2 FYNNEI. Trimming pared 7 bases from V and 0 bases from J, leaving 9 bases between. CDR3 protein: CASIWGMNTEAFF. CDR3 DNA sequence: TGTGCCAGCATTTGGGGGATGAACACTGAAGCTTTCTTT. The whole variable domain, remainder taken from reference TRBV2 and TRBJ1-1, is EPEVTQTPSHQVTQMGQEVILRCVPISNHLYFYWYRQILGQKVEFLVSFYNNEISEKSEIFDDQFSVERPDGSNFTLKIRSTKLEDSAMYFCASIWGMNTEAFFGQGTRLTVV.

V usage is TRBV5-1 and J usage is TRBJ1-1; no firm D call. Germline CDR1 reads SGHRS; CDR2 reads YFSETQ. The CDR3 is made up of 15 amino acids. V was pared by 6 bases and J by 0 bases, with 15 bases between. The CDR3 DNA follows: TGCGCCAGCAAGAAGGATTGGACGGTGAACACTGAAGCTTTCTTT. Encoded protein: CASKKDWTVNTEAFF.

This clonotype has more than one count but fewer than ten. V gene TRBV29-1 combines with J gene TRBJ1-1; 7 positions agree with TRBD1. Germline V CDR1 and CDR2: SQVTM, ANQGSEA. The CDR3 extends over 15 amino acids. V shed 4 bases and J 3 bases; nucleotides not matched to a gene: 11. Written as DNA, the CDR3 is TGCAGCGTTGTGAACAGGGGACCCCTCGACACTGAAGCTTTCTTT. It specifies CSVVNRGPLDTEAFF.